This note documents a single TCR beta chain sequence. These data are taken from a study of shared clonotypes between healthy human individuals. Libraries were prepared by immunoSEQ multiplex PCR; TCRdb keeps only in-frame clonotypes and omits some of them. This sample has about 2 million clones, with about 94% found just once. Positive CCR7 selection of CD45RO-negative cells yielded the naive CD8 cells, and terminally differentiated effector memory CD45RA+ cells were excluded. V dropped 5 bases and J dropped 2 bases, with 8 bases sitting between them. In germline, CDR1 is SGHVS, CDR2 FNYEAQ. This CDR3 has 13 residues.

The chain has TRBV7-6 and TRBJ2-3, with no clear D. Sequencing input: naive CD8+ T cells sorted from blood. This clonotype was sampled from a man aged 18-30 years in good health. CDR3 nucleotides: TGTGCCAGCAGCCTGGACCTCACAGATACGCAGTATTTT. Amino acids: CASSLDLTDTQYF.